This TCR beta chain is from a study of T cell responses to AZD1222 COVID-19 vaccine. Study-wide results and limits: The donors showed a predominance of white British ancestry and of females, with possible underestimation of clonal diversity.

TCRdb's table, derived via immunoSEQ multiplex PCR, lists solely in-frame clones and lacks some. The sample has around 62,000 clones; around 90% are singletons. As to this clone: Its specificity is not known.

The CDR3 runs 10 residues. V was clipped by 9 bases and J by 10 bases, with 10 bases between them. Germline V gene sequence: CDR1 LGHDT, CDR2 YNNKEL (reference sequence). The chain recombines TRBV3-1 (or the pseudogene TRBV3-2) with TRBJ2-1, with D tentatively TRBD1 or TRBD2 (5 bases each). Here the sequenced sample was peripheral blood, taken on day 0 of AZD1222 vaccination. This clonotype originated in an adult in good health. CDR3 amino acids: CARGLAEQFF. The CDR3 region has the DNA TGTGCCAGGGGGCTAGCAGAGCAGTTCTTC.